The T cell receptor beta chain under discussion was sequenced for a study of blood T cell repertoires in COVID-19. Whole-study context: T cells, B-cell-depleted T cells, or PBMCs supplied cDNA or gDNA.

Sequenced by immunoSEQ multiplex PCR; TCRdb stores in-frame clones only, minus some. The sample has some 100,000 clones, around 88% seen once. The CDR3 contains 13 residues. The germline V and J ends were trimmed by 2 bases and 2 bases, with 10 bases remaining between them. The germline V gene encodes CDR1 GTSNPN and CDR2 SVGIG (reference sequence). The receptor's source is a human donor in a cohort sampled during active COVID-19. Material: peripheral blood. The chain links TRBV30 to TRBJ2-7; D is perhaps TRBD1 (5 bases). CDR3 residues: CAWSLAGTYEQYF. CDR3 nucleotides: TGTGCCTGGAGTTTGGCAGGGACCTACGAGCAGTACTTC.